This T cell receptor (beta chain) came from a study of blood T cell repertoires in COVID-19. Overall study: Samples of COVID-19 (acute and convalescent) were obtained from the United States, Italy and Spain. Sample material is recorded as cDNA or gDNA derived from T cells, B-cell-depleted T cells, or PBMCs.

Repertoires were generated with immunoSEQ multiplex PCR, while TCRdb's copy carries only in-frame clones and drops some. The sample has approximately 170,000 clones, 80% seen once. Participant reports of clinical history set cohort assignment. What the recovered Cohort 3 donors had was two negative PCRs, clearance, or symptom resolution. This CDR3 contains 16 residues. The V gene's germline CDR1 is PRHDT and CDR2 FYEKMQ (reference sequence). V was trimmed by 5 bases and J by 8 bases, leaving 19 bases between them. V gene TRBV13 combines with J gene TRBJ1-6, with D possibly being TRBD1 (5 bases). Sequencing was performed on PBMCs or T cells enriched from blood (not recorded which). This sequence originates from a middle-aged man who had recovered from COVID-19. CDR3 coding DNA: TGTGCCAGCAGCGCCGCGCTGGGCAGGGCCGATTCACCCCTCCACTTT. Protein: CASSAALGRADSPLHF.